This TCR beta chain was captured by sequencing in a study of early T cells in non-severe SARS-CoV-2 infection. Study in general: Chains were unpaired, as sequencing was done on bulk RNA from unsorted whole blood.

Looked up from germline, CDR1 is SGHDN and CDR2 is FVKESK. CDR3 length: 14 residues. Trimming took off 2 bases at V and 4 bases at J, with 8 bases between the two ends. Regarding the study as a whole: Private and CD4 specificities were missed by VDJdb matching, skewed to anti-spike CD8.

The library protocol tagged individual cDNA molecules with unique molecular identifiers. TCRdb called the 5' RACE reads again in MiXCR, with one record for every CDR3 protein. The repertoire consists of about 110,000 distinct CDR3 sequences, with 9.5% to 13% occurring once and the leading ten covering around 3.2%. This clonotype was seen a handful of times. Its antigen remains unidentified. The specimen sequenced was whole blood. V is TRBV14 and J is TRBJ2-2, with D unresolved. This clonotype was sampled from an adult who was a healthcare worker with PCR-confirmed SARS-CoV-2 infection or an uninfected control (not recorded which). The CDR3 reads CASSQQHFTGELFF. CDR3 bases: TGTGCCAGCAGCCAACAGCATTTCACCGGGGAGCTGTTTTTT.